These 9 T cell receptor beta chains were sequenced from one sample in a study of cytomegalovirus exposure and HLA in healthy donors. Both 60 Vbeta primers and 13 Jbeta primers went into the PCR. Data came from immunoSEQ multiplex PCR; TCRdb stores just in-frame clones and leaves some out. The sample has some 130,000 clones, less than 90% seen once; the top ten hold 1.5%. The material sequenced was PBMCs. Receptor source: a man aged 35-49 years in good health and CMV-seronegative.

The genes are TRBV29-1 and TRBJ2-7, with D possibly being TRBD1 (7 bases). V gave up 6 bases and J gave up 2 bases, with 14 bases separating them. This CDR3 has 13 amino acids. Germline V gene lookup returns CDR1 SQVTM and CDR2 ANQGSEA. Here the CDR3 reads CSVTGDWAYEQYF. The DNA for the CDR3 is TGCAGCGTCACAGGGGACTGGGCCTACGAGCAGTACTTC.

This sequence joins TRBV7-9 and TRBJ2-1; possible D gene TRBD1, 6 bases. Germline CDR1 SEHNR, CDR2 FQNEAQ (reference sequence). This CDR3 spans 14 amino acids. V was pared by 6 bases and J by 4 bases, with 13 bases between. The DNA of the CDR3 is TGTGCCAGCAGTCCGGACAGTCTTTACAATGAGCAGTTCTTC. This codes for CASSPDSLYNEQFF.

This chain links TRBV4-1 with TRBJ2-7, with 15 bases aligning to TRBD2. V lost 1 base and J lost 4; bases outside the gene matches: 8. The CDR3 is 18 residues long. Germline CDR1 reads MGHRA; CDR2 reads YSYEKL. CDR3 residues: CASSQGTSGGAMAYEQYF. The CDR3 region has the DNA TGCGCCAGCAGCCAAGGGACTAGCGGGGGGGCAATGGCGTACGAGCAGTACTTC.

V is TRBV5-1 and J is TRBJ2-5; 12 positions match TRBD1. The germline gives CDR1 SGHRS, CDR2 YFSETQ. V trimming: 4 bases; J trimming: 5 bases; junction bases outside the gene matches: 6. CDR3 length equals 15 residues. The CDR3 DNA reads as TGCGCCAGCAGCCCCGCTGGGACAGGGGGCGAGACCCAGTACTTC. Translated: CASSPAGTGGETQYF.

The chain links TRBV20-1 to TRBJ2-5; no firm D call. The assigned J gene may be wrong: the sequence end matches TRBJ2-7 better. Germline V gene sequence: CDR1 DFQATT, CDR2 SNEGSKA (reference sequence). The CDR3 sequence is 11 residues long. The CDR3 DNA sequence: TGCAGTGCCTTTAGGATGGGCGAGCAGTACTTC. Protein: CSAFRMGEQYF.

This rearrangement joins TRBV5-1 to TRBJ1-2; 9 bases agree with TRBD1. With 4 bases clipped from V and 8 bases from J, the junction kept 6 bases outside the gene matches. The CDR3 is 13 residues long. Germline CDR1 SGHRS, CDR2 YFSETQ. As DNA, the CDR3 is TGCGCCAGCAGCCTGGGACAGGGTGGCGGCTACACCTTC. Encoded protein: CASSLGQGGGYTF.

In DNA form, the CDR3 reads TGCGCCAGCAGCTTGCGACAGGGTGCTGTGAACACTGAAGCTTTCTTT. Translated: CASSLRQGAVNTEAFF. V gene TRBV5-1 combines with J gene TRBJ1-1; 7 bases line up with TRBD1. CDR3 length: 16 residues. V was clipped by 1 base and J by 0 bases; unmatched bases: 6. Germline-derived CDR1 and CDR2 are SGHRS and YFSETQ.

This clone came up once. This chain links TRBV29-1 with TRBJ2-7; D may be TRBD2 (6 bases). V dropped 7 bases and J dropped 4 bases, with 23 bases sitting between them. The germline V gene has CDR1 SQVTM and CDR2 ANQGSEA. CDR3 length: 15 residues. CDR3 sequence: CSAQTAGKEGYEQYF. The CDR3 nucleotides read TGCAGCGCCCAAACCGCGGGAAAGGAGGGTTACGAGCAGTACTTC.

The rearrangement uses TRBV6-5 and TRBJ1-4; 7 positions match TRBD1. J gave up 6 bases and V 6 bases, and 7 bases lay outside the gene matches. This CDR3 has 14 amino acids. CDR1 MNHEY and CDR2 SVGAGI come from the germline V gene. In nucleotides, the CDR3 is TGTGCCAGCAGCCGCCGGGACAGAGATGAAAAACTGTTTTTT. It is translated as CASSRRDRDEKLFF.